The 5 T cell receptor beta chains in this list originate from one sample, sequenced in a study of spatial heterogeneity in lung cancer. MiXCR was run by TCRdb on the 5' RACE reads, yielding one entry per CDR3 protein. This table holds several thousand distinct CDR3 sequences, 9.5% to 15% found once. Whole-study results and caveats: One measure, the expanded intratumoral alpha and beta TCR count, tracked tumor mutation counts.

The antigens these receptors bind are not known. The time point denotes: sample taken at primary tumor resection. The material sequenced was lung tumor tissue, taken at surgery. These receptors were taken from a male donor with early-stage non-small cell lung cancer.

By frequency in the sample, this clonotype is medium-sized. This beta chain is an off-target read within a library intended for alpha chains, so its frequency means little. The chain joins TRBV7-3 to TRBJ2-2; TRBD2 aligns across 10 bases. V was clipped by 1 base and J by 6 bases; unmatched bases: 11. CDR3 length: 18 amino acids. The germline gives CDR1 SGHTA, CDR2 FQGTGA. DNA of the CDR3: TGTGCCAGCAGCTTAAATCCAGCGGGAGGGCCTGGGGCCGGGGAGCTGTTTTTT. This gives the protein CASSLNPAGGPGAGELFF.

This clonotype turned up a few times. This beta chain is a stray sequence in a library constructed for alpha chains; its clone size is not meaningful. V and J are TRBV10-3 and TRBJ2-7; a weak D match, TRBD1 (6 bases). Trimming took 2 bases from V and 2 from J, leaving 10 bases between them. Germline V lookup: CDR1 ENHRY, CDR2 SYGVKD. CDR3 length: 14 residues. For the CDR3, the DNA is TGTGCCATCAGTGAGACCACAGGGACCTACGAGCAGTACTTC. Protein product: CAISETTGTYEQYF.

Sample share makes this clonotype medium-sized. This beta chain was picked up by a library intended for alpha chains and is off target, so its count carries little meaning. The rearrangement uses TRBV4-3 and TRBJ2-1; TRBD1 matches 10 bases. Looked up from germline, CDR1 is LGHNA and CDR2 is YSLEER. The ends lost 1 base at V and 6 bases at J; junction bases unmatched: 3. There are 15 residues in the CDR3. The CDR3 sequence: CASSQVTGGRNEQFF. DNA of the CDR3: TGCGCCAGCAGCCAAGTGACAGGGGGCCGCAATGAGCAGTTCTTC.

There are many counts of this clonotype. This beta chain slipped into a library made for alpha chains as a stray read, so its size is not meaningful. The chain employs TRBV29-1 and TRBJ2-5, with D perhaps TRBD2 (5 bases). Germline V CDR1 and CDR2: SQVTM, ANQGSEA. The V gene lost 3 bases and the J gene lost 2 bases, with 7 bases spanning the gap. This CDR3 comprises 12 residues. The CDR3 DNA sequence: TGCAGCGTTGAGGACTTTCAAGAGACCCAGTACTTC. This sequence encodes CSVEDFQETQYF.

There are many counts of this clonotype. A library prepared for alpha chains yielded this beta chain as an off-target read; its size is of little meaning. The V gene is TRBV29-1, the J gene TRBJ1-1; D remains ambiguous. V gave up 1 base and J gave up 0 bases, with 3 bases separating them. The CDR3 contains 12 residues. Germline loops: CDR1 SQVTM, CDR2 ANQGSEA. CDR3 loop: CSVEGMNTEAFF. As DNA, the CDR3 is TGCAGCGTTGAAGGGATGAACACTGAAGCTTTCTTT.